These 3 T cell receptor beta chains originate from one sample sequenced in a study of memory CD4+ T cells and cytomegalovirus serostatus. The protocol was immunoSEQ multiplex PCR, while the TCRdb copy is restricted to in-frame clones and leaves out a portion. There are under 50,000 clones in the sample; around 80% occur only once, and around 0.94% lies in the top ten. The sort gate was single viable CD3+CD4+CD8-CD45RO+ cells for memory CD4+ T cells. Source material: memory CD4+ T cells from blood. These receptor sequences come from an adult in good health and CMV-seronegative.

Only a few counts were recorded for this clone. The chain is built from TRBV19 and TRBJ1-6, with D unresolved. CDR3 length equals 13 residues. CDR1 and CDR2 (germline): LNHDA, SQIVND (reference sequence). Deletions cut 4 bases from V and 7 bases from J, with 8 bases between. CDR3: CASSTHKNSPLHF. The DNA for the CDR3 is TGTGCCAGTAGTACTCATAAGAATTCACCCCTCCACTTT.

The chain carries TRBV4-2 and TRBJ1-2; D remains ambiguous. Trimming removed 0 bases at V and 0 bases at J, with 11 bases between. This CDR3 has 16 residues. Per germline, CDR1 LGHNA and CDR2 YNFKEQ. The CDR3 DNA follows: TGTGCCAGCAGCCAAGACGGAACAGTGGCTAACTATGGCTACACCTTC. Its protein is CASSQDGTVANYGYTF.

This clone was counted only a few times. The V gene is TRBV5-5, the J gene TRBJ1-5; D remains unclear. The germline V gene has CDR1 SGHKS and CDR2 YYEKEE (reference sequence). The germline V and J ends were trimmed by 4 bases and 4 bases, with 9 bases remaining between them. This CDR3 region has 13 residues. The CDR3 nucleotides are TGTGCCAGCAGCCCGTATCCTAATCAGCCCCAGCATTTT. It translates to CASSPYPNQPQHF.